The next 10 T cell receptor beta chains were all read from a single sample in a study of cytomegalovirus exposure and HLA in healthy donors. Researchers ran the PCR with 60 Vbeta and 13 Jbeta primers. Produced via immunoSEQ multiplex PCR; TCRdb's table is partial and in-frame only. The sample has about 120,000 clones, 81% seen once; the top ten hold around 4%. Specimen: PBMCs. These receptors were taken from a man aged 18 to 30 in good health and CMV-seropositive.

The chain links TRBV30 to TRBJ2-3, with TRBD1 identical over 8 bases. Germline V gives CDR1 GTSNPN, CDR2 SVGIG (reference sequence). The CDR3 totals 15 residues. After removal of 5 bases from V and 1 base from J, the junction contained 8 bases not matched to a gene. This chain's CDR3 is CAWEPGGARTDTQYF. The CDR3 bases are TGTGCCTGGGAACCAGGGGGCGCGCGCACAGATACGCAGTATTTT.

In its sample, this clone was seen a few times. The CDR3 DNA follows: TGTGCCAGTAGTACGCGGGGGCCCCGCACAGATACGCAGTATTTT. Translating gives CASSTRGPRTDTQYF. This rearrangement joins TRBV19 to TRBJ2-3, with TRBD2 as a possible D gene (7 bases). This CDR3 is 15 amino acids long. Trimming removed 4 bases at V and 1 base at J, with 12 bases between. Germline V gene data show CDR1 as LNHDA and CDR2 as SQIVND (reference sequence). Together with reference TRBV19 and TRBJ2-3, the CDR3 gives the full variable domain: DGGITQSPKYLFRKEGQNVTLSCEQNLNHDAMYWYRQDPGQGLRLIYYSQIVNDFQKGDIAEGYSVSREKKESFPLTVTSAQKNPTAFYLCASSTRGPRTDTQYFGPGTRLTVL.

The rearrangement joins TRBV7-2 to TRBJ2-7; the D gene is possibly TRBD2 (5 bases). V was pared by 2 bases and J by 3 bases, with 20 bases between. The CDR3 has 17 residues. Germline CDR1 is SGHTA and CDR2 is FQGNSA. The DNA for the CDR3 is TGTGCCAGCAGCTTACCTGATATGTTGACTCGGGACTACGAGCAGTACTTC. Its translation: CASSLPDMLTRDYEQYF.

This clone was observed once. The V and J genes are TRBV7-9 and TRBJ1-3, with a tentative D call TRBD1 (6 bases). The CDR3 totals 17 residues. Germline V gene data show CDR1 as SEHNR and CDR2 as FQNEAQ (reference sequence). Trimming took 1 base from V and 3 from J, leaving 16 bases between them. CDR3 sequence (DNA): TGTGCCAGCAGCTTAGGCTTGGCCAGGGGATTTGGAAACACCATATATTTT. This translates into CASSLGLARGFGNTIYF.

The chain employs TRBV10-3 and TRBJ2-7, with D tentatively TRBD2 (6 bases). Germline values: CDR1 ENHRY, CDR2 SYGVKD. V was trimmed by 2 bases and J by 2 bases, leaving 10 bases between them. This CDR3 comprises 14 residues. CDR3 sequence (DNA): TGTGCCATCAGTGAGACGGGACTCACCTACGAGCAGTACTTC. Translating it yields CAISETGLTYEQYF.

The chain recombines TRBV5-5 with TRBJ1-5; 7 nucleotides agree with TRBD1. Germline CDR1 is SGHKS and CDR2 is YYEKEE (reference sequence). V lost 2 bases to trimming and J lost 3 bases; unmatched junction nucleotides: 5. This CDR3 region has 15 residues. The CDR3 loop is CASSLGGSFNQPQHF. CDR3 nucleotides: TGTGCCAGCAGCTTAGGGGGCAGCTTCAATCAGCCCCAGCATTTT.

The gene calls are TRBV30 and TRBJ1-2, with 9 bases lining up with TRBD1. The CDR3 has 15 residues. Losses at the gene ends were 3 bases for V and 2 bases for J; bases not matched to a gene: 7. CDR1 is GTSNPN, CDR2 SVGIG, per germline (reference sequence). CDR3 loop: CAWSRPGTGNYGYTF. DNA of the CDR3: TGTGCCTGGAGCCGCCCAGGGACAGGGAACTATGGCTACACCTTC.

The genes are TRBV25-1 and TRBJ2-6; D gene uncertain. In germline, CDR1 is MGHDK, CDR2 SYGVNS. V gave up 6 bases and J gave up 2 bases, with 5 bases separating them. CDR3 length equals 13 residues. The CDR3 loop is CASSGTGANVLTF. In DNA form, the CDR3 reads TGTGCCAGCAGCGGTACTGGGGCCAACGTCCTGACTTTC.

The CDR3 loop reads CASSEFVNEQFF. The CDR3 nucleotides read TGTGCCAGCAGTGAATTCGTCAATGAGCAGTTCTTC. V gene TRBV2 combines with J gene TRBJ2-1, with D hard to call. The CDR3 consists of 12 residues. The ends were cut back, 2 bases at V and 6 bases at J, with 5 bases in the middle. Germline loops: CDR1 SNHLY, CDR2 FYNNEI.

This clone was observed a handful of times. The genes are TRBV18 and TRBJ1-4; D is undetermined. The V and J ends lost 2 bases and 5 bases respectively, with 6 bases between them. CDR3 length equals 13 residues. Germline loops: CDR1 KGHSH, CDR2 LQKENI. The CDR3, as DNA: TGTGCCAGCTCACCAGGGCCGAATGAAAAACTGTTTTTT. Translation: CASSPGPNEKLFF.